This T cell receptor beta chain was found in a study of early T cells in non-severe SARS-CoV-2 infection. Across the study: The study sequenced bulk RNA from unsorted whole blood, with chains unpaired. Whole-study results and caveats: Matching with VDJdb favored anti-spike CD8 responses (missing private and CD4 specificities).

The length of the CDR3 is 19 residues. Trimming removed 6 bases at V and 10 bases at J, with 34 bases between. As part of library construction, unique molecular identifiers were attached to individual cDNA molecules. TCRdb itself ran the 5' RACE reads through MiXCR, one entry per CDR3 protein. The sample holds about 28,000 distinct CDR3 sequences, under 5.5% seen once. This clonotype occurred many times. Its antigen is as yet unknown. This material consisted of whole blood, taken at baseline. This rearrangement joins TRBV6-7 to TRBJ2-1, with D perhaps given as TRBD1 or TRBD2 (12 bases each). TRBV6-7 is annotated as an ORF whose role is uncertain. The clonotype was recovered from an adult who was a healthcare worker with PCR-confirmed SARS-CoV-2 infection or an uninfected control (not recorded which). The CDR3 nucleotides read TGTGCCAGCAGACCCGGGACAGGGGGCTCTAGCGGGAGGGCCCTCGAGCAGTTCTTC. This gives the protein CASRPGTGGSSGRALEQFF.